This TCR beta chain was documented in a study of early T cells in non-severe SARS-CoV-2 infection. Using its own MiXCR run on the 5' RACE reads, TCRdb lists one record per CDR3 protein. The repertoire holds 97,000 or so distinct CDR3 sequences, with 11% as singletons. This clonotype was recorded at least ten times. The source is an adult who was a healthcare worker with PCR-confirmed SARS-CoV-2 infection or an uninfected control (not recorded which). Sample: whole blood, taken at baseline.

As DNA, the CDR3 is TGCGCCAGCAGCTTGCAGGGGACGAACACTGAAGCTTTCTTT. Translated, it gives CASSLQGTNTEAFF. The V gene is TRBV5-1, the J gene TRBJ1-1, with a tentative D call TRBD1 (6 bases). Germline V gives CDR1 SGHRS, CDR2 YFSETQ. This CDR3 contains 14 residues. The germline V and J ends were trimmed by 1 base and 1 base, with 8 bases remaining between them.